The 3 T cell receptor beta chains presented below share a single source sample, sequenced in a study of T-cell memory formation after mild COVID-19. TCRdb reprocessed the 5' RACE reads via MiXCR and lists one record per CDR3 protein. The sample includes 150,000 to 200,000 distinct CDR3 sequences, about 15% of them seen just once. Input material: PBMCs or a T cell subset sorted from them (not recorded which). The source of these receptors is an adult woman who had mild COVID-19 (a few samples of this study predate the infection). Cell type and time point are not known.

This clonotype has just a few counts. This chain uses TRBV5-1 with TRBJ1-4; 8 nucleotides agree with TRBD1. The V gene's germline CDR1 is SGHRS and CDR2 YFSETQ. V was clipped by 4 bases and J by 11 bases; unmatched bases: 16. CDR3 size: 16 residues. The CDR3 nucleotides read TGCGCCAGCAGCACCCGGACAGGGTACGGCGTTTGGAAACTGTTTTTT. This sequence encodes CASSTRTGYGVWKLFF.

V is TRBV29-1 and J is TRBJ2-2; the match to TRBD1 covers 10 bases. Losses at the gene ends were 4 bases for V and 5 bases for J; bases not matched to a gene: 4. The CDR3 length is 14 residues. Germline V CDR1 and CDR2: SQVTM, ANQGSEA. The chain's CDR3 is CSVAGTGVTGELFF. Here the CDR3 DNA reads TGCAGCGTTGCCGGGACAGGGGTGACCGGGGAGCTGTTTTTT.

In its sample, this clonotype was seen a few times. CDR3 bases: TGTGCCAGCAGCGTAACGCTAGCGGCGGAGACTTGCCCGTCCTACGAGCAGTACTTC. It is translated as CASSVTLAAETCPSYEQYF. J is TRBJ2-7 and V is TRBV9; 7 bases map to TRBD2. The J segment lost 1 base and the V segment lost 1 base, leaving 17 bases of the junction unmatched. Germline V gives CDR1 SGDLS, CDR2 YYNGEE. This CDR3 is built from 19 residues.